This TCR beta chain was sequenced during a study of T cell clusters in autoimmune cytopenias. General study results and limits: Functional roles of the in silico T cell clusters still await experimental validation. Primary autoimmune cytopenia patients seemingly lacked the physiological T cell clusters found in healthy donors.

TRB rearrangements were amplified by touch-down multiplex PCR with mixed TRB-A/B primers. TCRdb re-analyzed the multiplex PCR reads; it lists each CDR3 protein once, without DNA. Its clone listing holds 2,000 or so distinct CDR3 sequences. TRB amplification used 200 to 250 ng of peripheral blood genomic DNA. This CDR3 comprises 13 residues. Per the germline V gene, CDR1 is DFQATT and CDR2 is SNEGSKA (reference sequence). To note about this clonotype: The antigen is unknown.

Sequenced sample: peripheral blood. V gene TRBV20-1 combines with J gene TRBJ1-3; with no DNA, the TCRdb D assignment of TRBD1 cannot be verified. The receptor's source is a human donor with an autoimmune cytopenia or autoimmune hepatitis (not recorded which). The CDR3 sequence: CSAIYGAGNTIYF.